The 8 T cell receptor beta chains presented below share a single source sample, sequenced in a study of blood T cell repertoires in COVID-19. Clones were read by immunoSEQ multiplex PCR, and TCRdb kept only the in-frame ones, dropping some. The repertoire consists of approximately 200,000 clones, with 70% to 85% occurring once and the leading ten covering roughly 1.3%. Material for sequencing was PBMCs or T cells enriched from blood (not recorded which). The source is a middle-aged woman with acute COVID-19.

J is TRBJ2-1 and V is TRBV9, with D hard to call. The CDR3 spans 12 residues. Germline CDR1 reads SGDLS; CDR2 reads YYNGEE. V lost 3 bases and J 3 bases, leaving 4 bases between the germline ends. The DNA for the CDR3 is TGTGCCAGCAGCGACTTCTACAATGAGCAGTTCTTC. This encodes CASSDFYNEQFF.

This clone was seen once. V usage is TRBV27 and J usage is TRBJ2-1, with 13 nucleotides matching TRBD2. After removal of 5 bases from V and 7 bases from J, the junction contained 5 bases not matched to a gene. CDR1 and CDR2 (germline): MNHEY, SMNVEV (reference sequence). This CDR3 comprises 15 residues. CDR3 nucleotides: TGTGCCAGCAGTGCCTCGGGACTAGCGGGAAATGAGCAGTTCTTC. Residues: CASSASGLAGNEQFF.

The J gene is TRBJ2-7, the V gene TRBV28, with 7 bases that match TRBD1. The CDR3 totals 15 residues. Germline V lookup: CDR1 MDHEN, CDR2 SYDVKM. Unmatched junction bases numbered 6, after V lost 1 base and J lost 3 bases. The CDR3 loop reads CASSLLRTGLYEQYF. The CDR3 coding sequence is TGTGCCAGCAGTTTATTGAGGACAGGACTCTACGAGCAGTACTTC.

The CDR3 DNA follows: TGTGCCAGCAGTTATACAGGGTTCGAGACCCAGTACTTC. Its translation is CASSYTGFETQYF. The V gene is TRBV6-5, the J gene TRBJ2-5; a possible D gene is TRBD1 (6 bases). V shed 3 bases and J shed 5 bases, with 10 bases lying between them. The CDR3 sequence is 13 residues long. Germline assignment: CDR1 MNHEY and CDR2 SVGAGI.

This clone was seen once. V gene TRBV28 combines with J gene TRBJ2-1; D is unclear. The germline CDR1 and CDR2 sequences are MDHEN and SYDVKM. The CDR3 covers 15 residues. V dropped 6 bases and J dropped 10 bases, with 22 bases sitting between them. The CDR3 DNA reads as TGTGCCAGCAGAACCATAAAACTACGCCTCAACGAGCAGTTCTTC. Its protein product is CASRTIKLRLNEQFF.

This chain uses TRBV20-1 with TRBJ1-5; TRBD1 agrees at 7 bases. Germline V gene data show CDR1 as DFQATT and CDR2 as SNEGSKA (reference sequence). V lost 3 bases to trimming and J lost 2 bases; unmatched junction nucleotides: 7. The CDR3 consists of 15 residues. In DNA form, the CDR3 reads TGCAGTGCTAGTAAGGGGGCGCAGGGCAATCAGCCCCAGCATTTT. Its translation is CSASKGAQGNQPQHF.

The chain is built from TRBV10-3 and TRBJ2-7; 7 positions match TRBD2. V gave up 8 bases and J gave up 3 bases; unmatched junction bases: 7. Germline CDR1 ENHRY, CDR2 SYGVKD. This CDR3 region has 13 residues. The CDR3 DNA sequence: TGTGCCATCGGGCCTAGCGGAGGCTACGAGCAGTACTTC. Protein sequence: CAIGPSGGYEQYF.

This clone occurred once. CDR3 sequence: CASSQQGNYGYTF. The CDR3, as DNA: TGTGCCAGCAGCCAACAGGGGAACTATGGCTACACCTTC. The gene calls are TRBV12-3 or TRBV12-4 and TRBJ1-2; TRBD1 matches 7 bases. The CDR3 is made up of 13 amino acids. Trimming took 6 bases from V and 2 from J; bases not matched to a gene: 3.